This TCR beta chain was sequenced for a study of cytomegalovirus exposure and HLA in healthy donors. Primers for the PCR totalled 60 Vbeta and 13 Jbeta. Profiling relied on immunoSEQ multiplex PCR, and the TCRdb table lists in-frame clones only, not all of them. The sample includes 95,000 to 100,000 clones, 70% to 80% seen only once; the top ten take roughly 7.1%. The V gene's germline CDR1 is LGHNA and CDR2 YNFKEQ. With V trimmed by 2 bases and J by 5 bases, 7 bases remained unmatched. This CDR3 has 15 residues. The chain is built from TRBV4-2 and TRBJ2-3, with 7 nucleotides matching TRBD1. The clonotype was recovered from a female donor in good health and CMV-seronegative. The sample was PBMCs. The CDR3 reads CASSQPTGAGDTQYF. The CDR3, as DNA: TGTGCCAGCAGCCAACCCACAGGGGCGGGAGATACGCAGTATTTT.